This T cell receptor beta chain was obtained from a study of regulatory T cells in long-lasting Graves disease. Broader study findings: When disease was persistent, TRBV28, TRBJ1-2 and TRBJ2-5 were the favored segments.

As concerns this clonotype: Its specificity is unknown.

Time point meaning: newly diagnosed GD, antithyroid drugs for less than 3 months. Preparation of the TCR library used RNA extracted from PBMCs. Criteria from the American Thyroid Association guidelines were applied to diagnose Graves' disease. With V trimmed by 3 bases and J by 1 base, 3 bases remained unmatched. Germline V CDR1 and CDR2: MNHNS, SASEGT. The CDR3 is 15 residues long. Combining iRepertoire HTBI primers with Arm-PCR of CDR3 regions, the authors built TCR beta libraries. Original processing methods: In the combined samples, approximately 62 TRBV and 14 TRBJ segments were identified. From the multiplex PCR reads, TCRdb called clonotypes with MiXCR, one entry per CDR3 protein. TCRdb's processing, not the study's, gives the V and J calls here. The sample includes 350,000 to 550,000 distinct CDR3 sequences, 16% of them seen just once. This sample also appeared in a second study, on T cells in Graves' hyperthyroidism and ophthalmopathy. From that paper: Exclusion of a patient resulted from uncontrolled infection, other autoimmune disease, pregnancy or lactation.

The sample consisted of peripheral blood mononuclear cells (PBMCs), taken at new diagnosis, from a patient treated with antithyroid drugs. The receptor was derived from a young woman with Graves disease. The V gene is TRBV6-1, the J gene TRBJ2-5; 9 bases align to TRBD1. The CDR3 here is CASSDGTGFQETQYF. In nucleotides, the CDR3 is TGTGCCAGCAGTGACGGGACAGGGTTCCAAGAGACCCAGTACTTC.